The 10 T cell receptor beta chains given below trace back to one sample, sequenced in a study of radiation and T cells in renal cell carcinoma. The time point: blood 2 weeks post-SBRT. As to treatment: 15 Gy SBRT to primary tumor, nephrectomy 4 weeks later. The method was immunoSEQ multiplex PCR; TCRdb's version includes in-frame clones alone and lacks a portion of them. The table includes 100,000 to 150,000 clones, about four fifths detected once. The sample here was blood, taken from a patient whose treatment included radiotherapy and nephrectomy. Every receptor here comes from a man aged 45-60 years with renal cell carcinoma.

The CDR3 nucleotides are TGTGCCAGCAGTCCGCCGGGGTGGAGTGGCTACACCTTC. It codes for CASSPPGWSGYTF. The chain uses TRBV6-5 and TRBJ1-2; D unresolved. Germline V lookup: CDR1 MNHEY, CDR2 SVGAGI. The CDR3 is 13 residues long. The ends were cut back, 5 bases at V and 7 bases at J, with 14 bases in the middle.

This clone was seen once. The chain combines TRBV11-2 with TRBJ2-7; weak D call: TRBD2 (6 bases). This CDR3 spans 12 amino acids. V was cut by 5 bases and J by 8 bases, with 13 bases left in between. CDR1 SGHAT and CDR2 FQNNGV come from the germline V gene. The CDR3 sequence is CASSLPGEKQYF. The CDR3 region has the DNA TGTGCCAGCAGCCTTCCGGGGGAAAAGCAGTACTTC.

V usage is TRBV7-2 and J usage is TRBJ2-5; the match to TRBD1 covers 10 bases. The ends lost 5 bases at V and 4 bases at J; junction bases unmatched: 1. There are 13 residues in the CDR3. The germline V gene encodes CDR1 SGHTA and CDR2 FQGNSA. The DNA of the CDR3 is TGTGCCAGCAGCCGGGACAGGGGAGAGACCCAGTACTTC. Its translation: CASSRDRGETQYF.

As DNA, the CDR3 is TGTGCCAGCAGCTTTTCAAACCCGAGCGAGCAGTACTTC. It translates to CASSFSNPSEQYF. The V and J genes are TRBV11-2 and TRBJ2-7, with no clear D. Germline-derived CDR1 and CDR2 are SGHAT and FQNNGV. The germline V and J ends were trimmed by 3 bases and 6 bases, with 12 bases remaining between them. CDR3 length: 13 amino acids.

The chain carries TRBV9 and TRBJ1-4; perhaps TRBD1 as D (5 bases). CDR3 size: 14 residues. The germline V gene has CDR1 SGDLS and CDR2 YYNGEE. V was cut by 4 bases and J by 6 bases, with 13 bases left in between. CDR3 DNA sequence: TGTGCCAGCAGCCCAAGGACATACGATGAAAAACTGTTTTTT. This translates into CASSPRTYDEKLFF.

V and J are TRBV4-2 and TRBJ2-1, with 12 bases identical to TRBD2. The germline gives CDR1 LGHNA, CDR2 YNFKEQ. V lost 3 bases to trimming and J lost 4 bases; unmatched junction nucleotides: 4. CDR3 length: 16 residues. Written as DNA, the CDR3 is TGTGCCAGCAGCCACGCGACTAGCGGGAGATACAATGAGCAGTTCTTC. It is translated as CASSHATSGRYNEQFF.

This chain links TRBV29-1 with TRBJ2-7; 8 nucleotides align to TRBD1. The ends lost 6 bases at V and 3 bases at J; junction bases unmatched: 10. The CDR3 is 14 residues long. From germline, CDR1 is SQVTM and CDR2 ANQGSEA. CDR3 coding DNA: TGCAGCGTGTTGACAGGGGTGGGGGGCTACGAGCAGTACTTC. Protein product: CSVLTGVGGYEQYF.

This clone was seen more than once but under ten times. This chain joins TRBV10-3 and TRBJ2-5, with D hard to call. Germline CDR1 and CDR2: ENHRY and SYGVKD. Trimming left V 2 bases short and J 4 bases short, with 5 bases between. This CDR3 comprises 12 residues. The CDR3 region is CAISEERETQYF. In DNA, the CDR3 is TGTGCCATCAGTGAGGAGCGAGAGACCCAGTACTTC.

The J gene is TRBJ2-7, the V gene TRBV18, with 10 bases that match TRBD2. Germline V gene data show CDR1 as KGHSH and CDR2 as LQKENI. J gave up 0 bases and V 1 base, and 9 bases lay outside the gene matches. CDR3 length: 18 amino acids. The CDR3 here is CASSPRDSGGSISYEQYF. Here the CDR3 DNA reads TGTGCCAGCTCACCACGGGATAGCGGGGGGTCGATCTCCTACGAGCAGTACTTC.

This clone was detected once. The chain couples TRBV10-2 to TRBJ2-7; 9 positions match TRBD1. The CDR3 contains 16 residues. The germline CDR1 and CDR2 sequences are WSHSY and SAAADI. Trimming at V came to 6 bases and at J to 2 bases, leaving 11 bases not matched to a gene. The CDR3 region is CASRGSWGQGTYEQYF. In nucleotides, the CDR3 is TGCGCCAGCAGGGGGAGTTGGGGACAGGGTACCTACGAGCAGTACTTC.